The 31 T cell receptor beta chains below all came from one sample that was sequenced in a study of cytomegalovirus exposure and HLA in healthy donors. PCR primers comprised 60 Vbeta and 13 Jbeta primers. Method: immunoSEQ multiplex PCR; TCRdb's copy keeps in-frame clones and lacks some. The table includes 150,000 or so clones, about 82% detected once. The sequenced sample was PBMCs. The source is a female donor in good health and CMV-seronegative.

The rearrangement links TRBV28 to TRBJ1-2; the D is unclear. The CDR3 runs to 13 residues. CDR1 is MDHEN, CDR2 SYDVKM, per germline. Trimming shortened V by 2 bases and J by 6 bases, and 10 bases separated the two germline ends. The CDR3 DNA is TGTGCCAGCAGTTTAATGAGGTCTGATGGCTACACCTTC. It specifies CASSLMRSDGYTF.

The V call is TRBV9, the J call TRBJ2-7; 9 bases match TRBD1. The CDR3 is 15 amino acids. Germline V gene data show CDR1 as SGDLS and CDR2 as YYNGEE. V lost 0 bases to trimming and J lost 3 bases; unmatched junction nucleotides: 4. The CDR3 sequence: CASSVAGTGLYEQYF. The CDR3 coding sequence is TGTGCCAGCAGCGTAGCTGGGACAGGGCTCTACGAGCAGTACTTC.

This clone occurred once. V is TRBV6-1 and J is TRBJ2-7, with D possibly TRBD1 on 6 matching bases. The CDR3 sequence is 12 residues long. Trimming took off 7 bases at V and 4 bases at J, with 11 bases between the two ends. Germline-derived CDR1 and CDR2 are MNHNS and SASEGT. CDR3 sequence (DNA): TGTGCCAGCAACGAGGGGGTGTACGAGCAGTACTTC. It encodes CASNEGVYEQYF.

This clone is a singleton in its sample. This chain uses TRBV7-8 with TRBJ1-2; D may be TRBD1 (5 bases). V shed 3 bases and J shed 5 bases, with 10 bases lying between them. Germline assignment: CDR1 SGHVS and CDR2 FQNEAQ. This CDR3 comprises 13 residues. CDR3 nucleotide sequence: TGTGCCAGCAGCTTGGGGGGTGGGTATGGCTACACCTTC. This codes for CASSLGGGYGYTF.

Only a few counts were recorded for this clone. This chain links TRBV4-3 with TRBJ1-4; D gene ambiguous. Per the germline V gene, CDR1 is LGHNA and CDR2 is YSLEER. CDR3 length equals 15 residues. V gave up 0 bases and J gave up 7 bases, with 12 bases separating them. DNA for the CDR3: TGCGCCAGCAGCCAAGATGGGCGGGGTGGTGAAAAACTGTTTTTT. As protein: CASSQDGRGGEKLFF.

The chain is built from TRBV18 and TRBJ2-5, with TRBD1 identical over 9 bases. This CDR3 region has 15 residues. Germline V gene lookup returns CDR1 KGHSH and CDR2 LQKENI. With 3 bases clipped from V and 2 bases from J, the junction kept 4 bases outside the gene matches. CDR3 in DNA: TGTGCCAGCTCACCCTCCGGGACAGGGCAAGAGACCCAGTACTTC. It is translated as CASSPSGTGQETQYF.

The V and J genes are TRBV11-2 and TRBJ1-2; 7 bases are shared with TRBD1. J gave up 4 bases and V 5 bases, and 10 bases lay outside the gene matches. This CDR3 comprises 15 residues. Germline V CDR1 and CDR2: SGHAT, FQNNGV. The CDR3 DNA follows: TGTGCCAGCAGCCCCAGGTACGGGACAGCCTATGGCTACACCTTC. Protein: CASSPRYGTAYGYTF.

V is TRBV7-9 and J is TRBJ1-1; 7 bases align to TRBD1. The CDR3 sequence is 15 residues long. The trim removed 5 bases at V and 1 base at J, leaving 7 bases unmatched. CDR1 SEHNR and CDR2 FQNEAQ come from the germline V gene (reference sequence). Written as DNA, the CDR3 is TGTGCCAGCAGCGCTCGACAGGGTTCGAACACTGAAGCTTTCTTT. Translating gives CASSARQGSNTEAFF.

The CDR3 DNA reads as TGTGCCAGCAGCGTAGGTCCTAGCGGGGGCGAGCAGTTCTTC. Its translation: CASSVGPSGGEQFF. The rearrangement links TRBV9 to TRBJ2-1; TRBD2 agrees at 10 bases. V was clipped by 0 bases and J by 10 bases; unmatched bases: 4. CDR1 and CDR2 from the germline V gene are SGDLS and YYNGEE. The CDR3 length is 14 residues.

Of note for this clone: One end of the junction is discordant with germline, which a read error may explain. The CDR3 spells CAISGGLSGANGLTF. DNA of the CDR3: TGTGCCATCAGTGGGGGGCTCTCTGGGGCCAACGGCCTGACTTTC. V is TRBV10-3 and J is TRBJ2-6, with D tentatively TRBD1 (6 bases). The CDR3 sequence is 15 residues long. CDR1 is ENHRY, CDR2 SYGVKD, per germline.

This clone was counted between two and nine times. The chain couples TRBV4-1 to TRBJ2-1, with D maybe TRBD2 (6 bases). This CDR3 is 17 amino acids long. CDR1 is MGHRA, CDR2 YSYEKL, per germline. Trimming stripped 2 bases from V and 6 bases from J, with 20 bases between. The CDR3 spells CASSQYKTSGLSNEQFF. The DNA for the CDR3 is TGCGCCAGCAGCCAATATAAAACCTCCGGACTATCCAATGAGCAGTTCTTC.

V usage is TRBV7-2 and J usage is TRBJ2-5; no clear D. Trimming left V 5 bases short and J 3 bases short, with 4 bases between. Germline V gene data show CDR1 as SGHTA and CDR2 as FQGNSA. CDR3 length equals 11 residues. The CDR3 DNA sequence: TGTGCCAGCAGCCAGAAAGAGACCCAGTACTTC. It is translated as CASSQKETQYF.

The V and J genes are TRBV5-1 and TRBJ2-1, with 7 bases that match TRBD2. The CDR3 has 16 residues. Germline CDR1 reads SGHRS; CDR2 reads YFSETQ. After removal of 0 bases from V and 5 bases from J, the junction contained 8 bases not matched to a gene. CDR3 nucleotide sequence: TGCGCCAGCAGCTTGGCTGGGCAGGGAGGGGACAATGAGCAGTTCTTC. Translated, it gives CASSLAGQGGDNEQFF. Variable domain in full (rest from reference TRBV5-1 and TRBJ2-1): KAGVTQTPRYLIKTRGQQVTLSCSPISGHRSVSWYQQTPGQGLQFLFEYFSETQRNKGNFPGRFSGRQFSNSRSEMNVSTLELGDSALYLCASSLAGQGGDNEQFFGPGTRLTVL.

The V call is TRBV30, the J call TRBJ1-1; the D is unclear. From germline, CDR1 is GTSNPN and CDR2 SVGIG (reference sequence). V was shortened by 7 bases and J by 0 bases, with 12 bases between the two germline ends. This CDR3 has 13 residues. In nucleotides, the CDR3 is TGTGCCTCAACGACTCACCTGAACACTGAAGCTTTCTTT. It translates to CASTTHLNTEAFF.

The chain employs TRBV27 and TRBJ2-3; 13 positions agree with TRBD2. The CDR3 extends over 20 amino acids. CDR1 and CDR2 (germline): MNHEY, SMNVEV (reference sequence). With V trimmed by 3 bases and J by 3 bases, 15 bases remained unmatched. The CDR3 loop reads CASSFLRTSGRLGGTDTQYF. The CDR3, as DNA: TGTGCCAGCAGTTTTCTTCGGACTAGCGGGAGATTAGGGGGGACAGATACGCAGTATTTT.

The gene calls are TRBV5-8 and TRBJ1-5, with unresolved D. The length of the CDR3 is 14 residues. Germline V gene lookup returns CDR1 SGHTS and CDR2 YDEGEE. Deletions cut 0 bases from V and 7 bases from J, with 11 bases between. The CDR3 bases are TGTGCCAGCAGCTTGGCTCCCAGTGAACAGCCCCAGCATTTT. Translated, it gives CASSLAPSEQPQHF.

In the case of this clone: In the same sample, other DNA sequences code for this CDR3. This rearrangement joins TRBV23-1 to TRBJ2-2; perhaps TRBD2 as D (6 bases). TRBV23-1 is an ORF, and what it does is uncertain. The CDR3 has 14 amino acids. Trimming removed 4 bases from V and 5 bases from J, with 11 bases in between. CDR3 in DNA: TGCGCCAGCAGTCCGGGGGAGGAGACCGGGGAGCTGTTTTTT. Translated, it gives CASSPGEETGELFF.

This chain joins TRBV4-1 and TRBJ2-7; 8 nucleotides match TRBD2. The junction had 7 bases not matched to a gene; V was cut back by 4 bases and J by 5 bases. Germline V CDR1 and CDR2: MGHRA, YSYEKL. The CDR3 length is 14 residues. The CDR3 DNA follows: TGCGCCAGCAGCCGAGGCGGGGGGCAGGACGAGCAGTACTTC. Protein product: CASSRGGGQDEQYF.

The V call is TRBV4-3, the J call TRBJ2-3, with no clear D. The V gene's germline CDR1 is LGHNA and CDR2 YSLEER. V lost 1 base and J 0 bases, leaving 17 bases between the germline ends. This CDR3 is 18 amino acids long. The CDR3 DNA reads TGCGCCAGCAGCCAAGGCCCGCGGTCCCCTTCTAGCACAGATACGCAGTATTTT. Encoded protein: CASSQGPRSPSSTDTQYF.

In its sample, this clone was seen a few times. The chain combines TRBV11-2 with TRBJ2-5; no firm D call. The J call may not be correct, given that the DNA end is closer to TRBJ2-7. Germline V gene sequence: CDR1 SGHAT, CDR2 FQNNGV. The CDR3 length is 11 residues. The CDR3 loop is CASTSSFEQYF. The CDR3 DNA follows: TGTGCCAGCACCTCCTCGTTCGAGCAGTACTTC.

The V and J genes are TRBV7-9 and TRBJ1-2, with D uncertain. Germline V gene data show CDR1 as SEHNR and CDR2 as FQNEAQ (reference sequence). This CDR3 spans 13 amino acids. V lost 1 base and J 9 bases, leaving 12 bases between the germline ends. The CDR3 loop is CASSLGGNERYTF. The CDR3 nucleotides are TGTGCCAGCAGCTTAGGAGGGAACGAGCGCTACACCTTC. Variable domain in full (rest from reference TRBV7-9 and TRBJ1-2): DTGVSQNPRHKITKRGQNVTFRCDPISEHNRLYWYRQTLGQGPEFLTYFQNEAQLEKSRLLSDRFSAERPKGSFSTLEIQRTEQGDSAMYLCASSLGGNERYTFGSGTRLTVV.

This clone was counted once. CDR3 amino acids: CASSYSQGETQYF. CDR3 nucleotide sequence: TGTGCCAGCAGTTACTCGCAGGGGGAGACCCAGTACTTC. V and J are TRBV6-5 and TRBJ2-5, with D tentatively TRBD1 (6 bases). Germline V gives CDR1 MNHEY, CDR2 SVGAGI. This CDR3 has 13 residues. The V end lost 0 bases, the J end lost 5 bases, and 7 bases lay between the germline ends.

The chain has TRBV9 and TRBJ2-3; 7 nucleotides agree with TRBD1. The CDR3 covers 14 residues. Trimming at V came to 1 base and at J to 4 bases, leaving 3 bases not matched to a gene. Germline V gives CDR1 SGDLS, CDR2 YYNGEE. The CDR3 is CASSVRQGSDTQYF. Here the CDR3 DNA reads TGTGCCAGCAGCGTACGACAGGGATCAGATACGCAGTATTTT.

The J gene is TRBJ2-7, the V gene TRBV28; 14 bases map to TRBD2. V dropped 6 bases and J dropped 3; count of bases not matched to a gene: 10. CDR3 length: 17 residues. CDR1 MDHEN and CDR2 SYDVKM come from the germline V gene. CDR3 sequence: CASRQTPGTSGSYEQYF. CDR3 DNA: TGTGCCAGCAGGCAAACCCCCGGGACTAGCGGGAGCTACGAGCAGTACTTC. The full variable domain, in which reference TRBV28 and TRBJ2-7 provide the parts outside the CDR3, is DVKVTQSSRYLVKRTGEKVFLECVQDMDHENMFWYRQDPGLGLRLIYFSYDVKMKEKGDIPEGYSVSREKKERFSLILESASTNQTSMYLCASRQTPGTSGSYEQYFGPGTRLTVT.

The V and J genes are TRBV6-1 and TRBJ1-1; D is possibly TRBD1 (5 bases). V was pared by 2 bases and J by 3 bases, with 16 bases between. CDR3 length: 16 amino acids. The germline gives CDR1 MNHNS, CDR2 SASEGT. The CDR3 loop reads CASSEWRGSGYTEAFF. In DNA, the CDR3 is TGTGCCAGCAGTGAATGGAGGGGTTCGGGGTACACTGAAGCTTTCTTT.

The rearrangement uses TRBV28 and TRBJ2-5, with D perhaps TRBD1 (5 bases). The CDR3 is made up of 13 amino acids. V gave up 8 bases and J gave up 1 base, with 11 bases separating them. Germline assignment: CDR1 MDHEN and CDR2 SYDVKM. The CDR3 sequence is CASRRQSQETQYF. CDR3 DNA sequence: TGTGCCAGCCGAAGACAGAGCCAAGAGACCCAGTACTTC.

There are a few counts of this clone. The chain carries TRBV5-4 and TRBJ2-5; unclear D gene. V shed 0 bases and J shed 5 bases, with 14 bases lying between them. The germline V gene encodes CDR1 SGHNT and CDR2 YYREEE (reference sequence). This CDR3 contains 15 residues. CDR3 nucleotides: TGTGCCAGCAGCTTGGCCGGCCCTGCCAGGGAGACCCAGTACTTC. Translating gives CASSLAGPARETQYF.

The gene calls are TRBV29-1 and TRBJ2-7; D is possibly TRBD2 (7 bases). The ends were cut back, 4 bases at V and 0 bases at J, with 19 bases in the middle. This CDR3 contains 16 residues. CDR1 is SQVTM, CDR2 ANQGSEA, per germline. CDR3 amino acids: CSVGEEMRGLSYEQYF. The CDR3 nucleotides read TGCAGCGTTGGGGAAGAGATGCGGGGGCTCTCCTACGAGCAGTACTTC.

V gene TRBV5-4 combines with J gene TRBJ2-1; 7 bases align to TRBD1. From germline, CDR1 is SGHNT and CDR2 YYREEE (reference sequence). Trimming at V came to 5 bases and at J to 5 bases, leaving 10 bases not matched to a gene. CDR3 length: 15 amino acids. For the CDR3, the DNA is TGTGCCAGCAGTTCCCGCCTCGACAGGGACAATGAGCAGTTCTTC. It is translated as CASSSRLDRDNEQFF.

On this clone itself: Other DNA sequences in the same sample also yield this CDR3. The J gene is TRBJ1-5, the V gene TRBV28; TRBD1 is a possible D gene (6 bases). Per germline, CDR1 MDHEN and CDR2 SYDVKM. V was cut by 6 bases and J by 4 bases, with 19 bases left in between. This CDR3 spans 16 amino acids. DNA for the CDR3: TGTGCCAGCAGCCCGAACGGAAGGGGGGGAAATCAGCCCCAGCATTTT. This sequence encodes CASSPNGRGGNQPQHF.

J is TRBJ1-2 and V is TRBV6-6; 7 bases agree with TRBD1. The germline gives CDR1 MNHNY, CDR2 SVGAGI (reference sequence). V was pared by 0 bases and J by 0 bases, with 4 bases of the junction left unmatched. The CDR3 contains 16 residues. CDR3 amino acids: CASSYSGQPANYGYTF. The CDR3 coding sequence is TGTGCCAGCAGTTACTCGGGACAGCCAGCTAACTATGGCTACACCTTC.